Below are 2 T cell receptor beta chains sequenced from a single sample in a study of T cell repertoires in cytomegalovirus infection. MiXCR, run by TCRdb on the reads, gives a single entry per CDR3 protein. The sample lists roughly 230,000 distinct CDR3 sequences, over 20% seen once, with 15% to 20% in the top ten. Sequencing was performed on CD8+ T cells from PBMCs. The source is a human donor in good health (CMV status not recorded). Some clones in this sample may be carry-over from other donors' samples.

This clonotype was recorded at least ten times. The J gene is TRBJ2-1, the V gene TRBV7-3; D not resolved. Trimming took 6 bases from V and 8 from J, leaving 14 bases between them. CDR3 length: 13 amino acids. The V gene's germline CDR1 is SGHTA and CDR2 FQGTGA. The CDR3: CASSLDPADEQFF. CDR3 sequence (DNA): TGTGCCAGCAGTCTGGACCCGGCGGATGAGCAGTTCTTC.

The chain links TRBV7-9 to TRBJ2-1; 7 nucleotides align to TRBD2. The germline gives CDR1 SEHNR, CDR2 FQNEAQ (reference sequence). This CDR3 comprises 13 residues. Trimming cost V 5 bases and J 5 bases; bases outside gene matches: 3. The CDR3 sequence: CASSRLADNEQFF. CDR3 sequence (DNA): TGTGCCAGCAGCCGACTAGCAGACAATGAGCAGTTCTTC.